This T cell receptor beta chain was retrieved from a study of OX40 agonist ivuxolimab in advanced cancers. Study-level background: Therapy given before enrollment (anti-PD-1, anti-PD-L1 or anti-CTLA-4) was allowed, and around 40% had some. Whole-study results and caveats: Clonal expansion in partial responders at 0.1-3.0 mg/kg ranked among the lowest.

Generated by immunoSEQ multiplex PCR, the TCRdb table keeps only in-frame clones and is missing some. The sample holds around 80,000 clones, less than 85% seen once. Deletions cut 5 bases from V and 5 bases from J, with 13 bases between. Germline CDR1 reads SNHLY; CDR2 reads FYNNEI. CDR3 size: 14 residues. With regard to this clone: Its antigen is as yet unknown.

This clonotype was sampled from an adult with an advanced solid tumor such as melanoma, head and neck, liver or kidney cancer. This rearrangement joins TRBV2 to TRBJ2-1; maybe TRBD2 (5 bases). The sequencing here drew on CD4+ or CD8+ T cells sorted from blood, taken in a trial of the OX40 agonist ivuxolimab. CDR3 in amino acids: CASSLAQTDNEQFF. In DNA form, the CDR3 reads TGTGCCAGCAGTTTAGCGCAGACGGACAATGAGCAGTTCTTC.